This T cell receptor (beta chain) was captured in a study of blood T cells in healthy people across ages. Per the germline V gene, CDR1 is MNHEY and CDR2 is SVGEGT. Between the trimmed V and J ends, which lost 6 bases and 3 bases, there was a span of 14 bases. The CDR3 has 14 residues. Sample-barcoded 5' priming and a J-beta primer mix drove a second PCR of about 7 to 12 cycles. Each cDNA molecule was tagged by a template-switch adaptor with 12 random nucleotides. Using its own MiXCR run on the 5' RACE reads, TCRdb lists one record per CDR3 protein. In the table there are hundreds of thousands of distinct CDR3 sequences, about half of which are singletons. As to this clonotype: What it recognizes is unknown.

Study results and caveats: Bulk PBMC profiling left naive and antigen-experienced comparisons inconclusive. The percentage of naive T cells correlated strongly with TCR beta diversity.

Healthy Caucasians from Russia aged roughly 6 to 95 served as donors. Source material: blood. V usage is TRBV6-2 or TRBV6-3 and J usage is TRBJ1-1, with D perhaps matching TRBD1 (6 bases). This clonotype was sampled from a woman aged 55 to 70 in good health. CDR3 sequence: CASSRRGGDTEAFF. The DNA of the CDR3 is TGTGCCAGCAGCCGCAGGGGTGGGGACACTGAAGCTTTCTTT.